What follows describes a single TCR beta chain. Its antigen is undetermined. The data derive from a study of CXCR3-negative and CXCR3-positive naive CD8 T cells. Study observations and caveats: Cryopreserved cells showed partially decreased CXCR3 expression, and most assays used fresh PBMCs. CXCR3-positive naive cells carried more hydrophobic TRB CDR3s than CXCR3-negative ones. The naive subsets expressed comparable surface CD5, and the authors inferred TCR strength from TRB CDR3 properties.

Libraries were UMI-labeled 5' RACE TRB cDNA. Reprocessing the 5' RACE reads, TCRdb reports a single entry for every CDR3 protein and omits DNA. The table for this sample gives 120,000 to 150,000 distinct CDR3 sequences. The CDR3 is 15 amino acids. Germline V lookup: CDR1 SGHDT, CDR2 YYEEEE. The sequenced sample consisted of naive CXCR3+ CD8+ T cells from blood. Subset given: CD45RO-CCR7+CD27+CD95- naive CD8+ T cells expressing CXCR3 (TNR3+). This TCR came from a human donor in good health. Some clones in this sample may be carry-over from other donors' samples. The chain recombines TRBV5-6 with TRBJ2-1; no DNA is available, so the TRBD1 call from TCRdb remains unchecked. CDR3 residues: CASSFPGIPYNEQFF.